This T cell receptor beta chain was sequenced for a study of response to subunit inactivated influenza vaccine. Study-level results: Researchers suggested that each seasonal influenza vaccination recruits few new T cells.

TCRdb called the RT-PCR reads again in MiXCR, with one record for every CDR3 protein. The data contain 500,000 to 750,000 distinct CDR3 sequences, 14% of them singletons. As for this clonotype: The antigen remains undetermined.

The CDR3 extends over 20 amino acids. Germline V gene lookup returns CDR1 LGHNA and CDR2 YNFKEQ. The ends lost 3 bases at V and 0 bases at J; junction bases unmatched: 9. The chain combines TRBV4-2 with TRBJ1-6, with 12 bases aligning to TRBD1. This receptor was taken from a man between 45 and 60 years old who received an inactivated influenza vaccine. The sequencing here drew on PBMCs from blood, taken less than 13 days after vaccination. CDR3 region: CASSQGTGGRTSSYNSPLHF. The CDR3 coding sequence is TGTGCCAGCAGCCAGGGGACAGGGGGCCGAACAAGCTCCTATAATTCACCCCTCCACTTT.